This T cell receptor (beta chain) was captured by sequencing in a study of T cell responses to AZD1222 COVID-19 vaccine. Notes on the study in general: Regions 160-218 and 743-854 dominated among vaccine-associated CD4 TCRs spanning spike.

V lost 5 bases, J lost 8 bases, and 9 bases stayed unmatched. This CDR3 is built from 14 residues. Germline CDR1 SGHVS, CDR2 FQNEAQ. Some clones are missing from TCRdb's copy, which holds only in-frame ones; the method was immunoSEQ multiplex PCR. The sample consists of 110,000 or so clones, approximately 85% of them appearing once. About this clone: Its antigen is as yet unknown.

J is TRBJ1-2 and V is TRBV7-8; TRBD1 matches at 9 bases. Sequenced here: peripheral blood, sampled on day 0 of AZD1222 vaccination. The receptor comes from an adult in good health. DNA for the CDR3: TGTGCCAGCAGCATAGGGACAGGGACTACGGGCTACACCTTC. Amino acids: CASSIGTGTTGYTF.